This T cell receptor beta chain is drawn from a study of CXCR3-negative and CXCR3-positive naive CD8 T cells. Study-wide results and limits: Naive cells, whether CXCR3-negative or CXCR3-positive, had similar TRBV-TRBJ usage, while memory cells differed. The study found more hydrophobic TRB CDR3s in CXCR3-positive naive cells than in CXCR3-negative naive cells.

This CDR3 comprises 14 residues. Per the germline V gene, CDR1 is SGHAT and CDR2 is FQNNGV. Regarding this clonotype: Its antigen is not identified.

Researchers prepared the TRB cDNA libraries using 5' RACE with UMI labels. TCRdb re-called the 5' RACE reads and shows each CDR3 protein once, DNA omitted. This sample's clone table lists nearly 90,000 distinct CDR3 sequences. Sequenced material: naive CXCR3+ CD8+ T cells from blood. Noted subset: CD45RO-CCR7+CD27+CD95- naive CD8+ T cells expressing CXCR3 (TNR3+). V gene TRBV11-2 combines with J gene TRBJ2-7; TCRdb picks TRBD1, but there is no DNA to check that call. The clonotype was recovered from a human donor in good health. Some clones in this sample may be carry-over from other donors' samples. CDR3: CASSPWTDSYEQYF.